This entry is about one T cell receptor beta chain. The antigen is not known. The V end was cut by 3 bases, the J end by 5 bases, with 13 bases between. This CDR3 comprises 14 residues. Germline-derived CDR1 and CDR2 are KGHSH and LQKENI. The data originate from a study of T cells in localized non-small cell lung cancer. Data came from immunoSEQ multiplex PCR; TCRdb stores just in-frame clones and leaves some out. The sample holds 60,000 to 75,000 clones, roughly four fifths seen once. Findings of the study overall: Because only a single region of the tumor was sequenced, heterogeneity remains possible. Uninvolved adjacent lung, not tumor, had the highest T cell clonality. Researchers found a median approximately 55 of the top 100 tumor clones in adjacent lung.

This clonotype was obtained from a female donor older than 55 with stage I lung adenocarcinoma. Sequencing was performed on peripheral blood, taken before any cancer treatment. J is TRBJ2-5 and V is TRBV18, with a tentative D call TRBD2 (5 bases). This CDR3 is CASSPTGSQETQYF. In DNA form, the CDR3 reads TGTGCCAGCTCACCGACGGGGAGCCAGGAGACCCAGTACTTC. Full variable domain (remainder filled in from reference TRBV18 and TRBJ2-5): NAGVMQNPRHLVRRRGQEARLRCSPMKGHSHVYWYRQLPEEGLKFMVYLQKENIIDESGMPKERFSAEFPKEGPSILRIQQVVRGDSAAYFCASSPTGSQETQYFGPGTRLLVL.